This T cell receptor (beta chain) was sequenced for a study of CD8 T cells in Susac syndrome (dated by TCRdb to between 2018 and 2021). Looking at the study overall: Whether CD8+ T cell activation and differentiation in Susac syndrome was antigen driven was tested using repertoire sequencing. The study compared CD8+ T cell repertoire clonality among eleven to twelve healthy donors, around 14 Susac syndrome patients and fewer than 19 multiple sclerosis patients. What the authors observed across the whole study: The TCR sequencing and HLA analysis was acknowledged to have included a relatively small number of individuals.

Looking up the germline V gene (reference sequence) yields CDR1 SEHNR and CDR2 FQNEAQ. The CDR3, from cysteine to phenylalanine, totals 10 residues. The only DNA kept is the CDR3, 30 bases in frame from the first base. Peripheral blood CD8+ and CD4+ T cells from healthy donors, Susac syndrome patients and multiple sclerosis patients were profiled using high-throughput TCR beta sequencing. The multiple sclerosis controls were treatment-naive patients whose relapsing-remitting disease, either stable or active, fulfilled the revised McDonald criteria. CD8+ TEMRA cells were enriched by FACS, while bulk CD8+ and CD4+ T cells were purified by magnetic negative isolation. Blood was collected in EDTA tubes and processed within 24 hours, with PBMCs isolated through density gradient centrifugation. PBMCs destined for TCR sequencing were cryopreserved in liquid nitrogen and later thawed in a 37 °C water bath. The sorted or isolated CD4+, CD8+ and CD8+ TEMRA cells had a purity of 90% or higher.

RNA was extracted with the RNeasy kit and about 0.45 to 1 ug was reverse transcribed using random hexamers. The immunoSEQ multiplex PCR assay, covering 54 Vbeta and 13 Jbeta segments, was used to amplify TCR beta CDR3 regions. To correct PCR amplification bias, a synthetic template baseline was used for both primer optimization and computational correction. The published analysis was carried out like this. Reads were assigned to V, D and J genes according to IMGT and analyzed in immunoSEQ Analyzer, with only productive sequences retained. Clonality was computed as one minus Shannon entropy normalized by log2 of the number of productive unique sequences. For each patient and control, public and private clones were evaluated within the 100 most prevalent clones. A clone was defined as Susac-specific if it was absent from the healthy and MS cohorts, from over 1,000 published viral clones and from other ImmuneACCESS disease sequences. The raw public reads went through TCRdb reprocessing: fastp at Q25, MiXCR clone calling, in-frame beta chains kept. Rows with a matching CDR3 protein are joined into one entry that keeps the most common DNA and genes. These V and J calls originate from TCRdb's pipeline instead of the authors' own analysis. The sample table lists some 300,000 distinct CDR3 sequences, 85% of them with a count of one. Around 0.2% of the sample rests with the top ten.

Details on this clonotype: Its antigen target is currently unknown. No much larger clone is present one base from it, and per-base qualities are unavailable.

Sequencing input: CD8+ T cells from PBMCs. This TCR derives from a human donor with multiple sclerosis. The sequence joins TRBV7-9 to TRBJ1-3, with no D gene named confidently. CDR3 loop: CAYSGNTIYF. In nucleotide form, the sequence is TGTGCTTACTCTGGAAACACCATATATTTT.